This T cell receptor beta chain was sequenced in a study of blood T cell repertoires in COVID-19. The wider study: Symptom resolution, clearance, or two negative PCRs marked the recovered donors of Cohort 3.

TCRdb keeps only in-frame clones here, not all; method: immunoSEQ multiplex PCR. Of around 200,000 clones in the sample, 80% to 90% were seen once. CDR1 is MNHEY, CDR2 SVGAGI, per germline. V was cut by 5 bases and J by 2 bases, with 9 bases left in between. CDR3 length: 13 residues. Sequencing input: PBMCs or T cells enriched from blood (not recorded which). The V and J genes are TRBV6-5 and TRBJ2-5; possibly TRBD2 for D (7 bases). The receptor was derived from a woman between 45 and 65 years old in a cohort exposed to, infected with or recovered from COVID-19 (not recorded which). CDR3 bases: TGTGCCAGCAGTCGGGGGGCACAAGAGACCCAGTACTTC. Translating it yields CASSRGAQETQYF.